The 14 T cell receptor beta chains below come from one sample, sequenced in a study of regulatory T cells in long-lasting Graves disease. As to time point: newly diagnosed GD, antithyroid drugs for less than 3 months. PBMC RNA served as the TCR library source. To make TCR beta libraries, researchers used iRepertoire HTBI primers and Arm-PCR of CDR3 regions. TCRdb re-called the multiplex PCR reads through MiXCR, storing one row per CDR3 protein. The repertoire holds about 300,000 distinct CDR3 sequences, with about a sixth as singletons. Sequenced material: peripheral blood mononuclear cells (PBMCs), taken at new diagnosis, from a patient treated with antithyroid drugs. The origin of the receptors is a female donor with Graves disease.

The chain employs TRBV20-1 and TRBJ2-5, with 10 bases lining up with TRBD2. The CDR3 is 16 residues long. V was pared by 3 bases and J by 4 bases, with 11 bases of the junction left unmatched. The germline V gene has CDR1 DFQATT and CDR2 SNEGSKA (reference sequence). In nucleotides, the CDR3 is TGCAGTGCTAGGCGGTCTAGCGGGGGAGTCCGAGAGACCCAGTACTTC. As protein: CSARRSSGGVRETQYF.

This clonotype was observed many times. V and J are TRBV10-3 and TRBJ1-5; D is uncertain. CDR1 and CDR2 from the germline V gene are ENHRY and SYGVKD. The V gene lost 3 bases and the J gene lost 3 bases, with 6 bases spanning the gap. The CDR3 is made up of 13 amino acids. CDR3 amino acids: CAISEDSNQPQHF. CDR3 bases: TGTGCCATCAGTGAAGATTCCAATCAGCCCCAGCATTTT.

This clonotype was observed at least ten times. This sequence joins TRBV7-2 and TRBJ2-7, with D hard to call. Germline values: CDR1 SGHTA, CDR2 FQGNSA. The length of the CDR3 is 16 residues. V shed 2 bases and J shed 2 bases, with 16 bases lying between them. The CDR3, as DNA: TGTGCCAGCAGCTTATCCGGAGCCAGACCGCCCTACGAGCAGTACTTC. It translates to CASSLSGARPPYEQYF.

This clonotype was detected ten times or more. The CDR3 loop reads CASQAGTAFFNQPQHF. In DNA form, the CDR3 reads TGTGCCAGCCAGGCCGGGACAGCCTTTTTCAATCAGCCCCAGCATTTT. The genes are TRBV19 and TRBJ1-5; 7 bases are a match to TRBD1. J gave up 3 bases and V 9 bases, and 14 bases lay outside the gene matches. This CDR3 is 16 amino acids long. Germline V CDR1 and CDR2: LNHDA, SQIVND (reference sequence).

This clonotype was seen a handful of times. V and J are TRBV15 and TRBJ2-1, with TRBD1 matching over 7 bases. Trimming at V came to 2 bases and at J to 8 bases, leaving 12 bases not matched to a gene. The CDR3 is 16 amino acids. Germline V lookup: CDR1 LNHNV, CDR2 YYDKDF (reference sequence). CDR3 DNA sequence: TGTGCCACCAGCAGATCGGGACAGCCCTTTTCTTATGAGCAGTTCTTC. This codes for CATSRSGQPFSYEQFF.

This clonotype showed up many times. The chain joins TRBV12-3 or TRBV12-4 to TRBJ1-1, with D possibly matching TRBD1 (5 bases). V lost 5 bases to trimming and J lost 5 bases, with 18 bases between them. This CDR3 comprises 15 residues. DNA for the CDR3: TGTGCCAGCAGTCCCGTCGGGGGGGGAGGGACTGAAGCTTTCTTT. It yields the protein CASSPVGGGGTEAFF.

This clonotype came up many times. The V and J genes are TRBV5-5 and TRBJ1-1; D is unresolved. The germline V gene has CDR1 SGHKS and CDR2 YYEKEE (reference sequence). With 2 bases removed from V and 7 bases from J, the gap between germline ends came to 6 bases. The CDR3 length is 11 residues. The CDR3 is CASSFALEAFF. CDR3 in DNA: TGTGCCAGCAGCTTCGCACTTGAAGCTTTCTTT.

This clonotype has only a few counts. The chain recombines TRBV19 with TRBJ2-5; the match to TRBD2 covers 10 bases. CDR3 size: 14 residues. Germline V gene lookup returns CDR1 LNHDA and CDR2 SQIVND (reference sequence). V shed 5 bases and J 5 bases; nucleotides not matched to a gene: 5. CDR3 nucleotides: TGTGCCAGTAGTCAGCGGGAGGGGTGGGAGACCCAGTACTTC. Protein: CASSQREGWETQYF.

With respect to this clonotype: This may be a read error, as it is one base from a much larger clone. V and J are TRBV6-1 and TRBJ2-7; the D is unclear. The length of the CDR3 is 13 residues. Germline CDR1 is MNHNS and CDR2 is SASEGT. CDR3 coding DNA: TGTGTCAGCAGCCCGAGTGTACCCCCGCGGCAGTACTTC. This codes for CVSSPSVPPRQYF.

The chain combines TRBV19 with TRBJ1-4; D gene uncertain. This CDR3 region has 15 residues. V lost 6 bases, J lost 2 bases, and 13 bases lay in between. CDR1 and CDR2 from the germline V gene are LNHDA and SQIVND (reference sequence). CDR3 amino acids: CASRVIHSTNEKLFF. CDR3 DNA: TGTGCCAGTAGAGTCATACATTCGACTAATGAAAAACTGTTTTTT.

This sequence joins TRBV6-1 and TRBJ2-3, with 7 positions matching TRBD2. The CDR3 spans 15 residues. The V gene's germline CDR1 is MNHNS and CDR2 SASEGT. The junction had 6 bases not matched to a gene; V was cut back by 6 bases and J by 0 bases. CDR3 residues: CASRGSGTSTDTQYF. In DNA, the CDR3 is TGTGCCAGCAGGGGAAGCGGGACTAGCACAGATACGCAGTATTTT.

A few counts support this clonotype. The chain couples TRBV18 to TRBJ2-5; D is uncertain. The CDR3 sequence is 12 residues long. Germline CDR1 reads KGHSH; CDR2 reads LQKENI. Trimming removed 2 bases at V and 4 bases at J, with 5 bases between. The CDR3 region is CASSPIRETQYF. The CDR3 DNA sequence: TGTGCCAGCTCACCAATCCGAGAGACCCAGTACTTC.

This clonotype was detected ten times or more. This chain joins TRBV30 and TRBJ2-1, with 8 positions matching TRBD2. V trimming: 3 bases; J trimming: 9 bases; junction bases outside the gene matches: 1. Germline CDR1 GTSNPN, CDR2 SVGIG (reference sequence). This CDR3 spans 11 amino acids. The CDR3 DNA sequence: TGTGCCTGGAGACTAGCGGCTGAGCAGTTCTTC. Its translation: CAWRLAAEQFF.

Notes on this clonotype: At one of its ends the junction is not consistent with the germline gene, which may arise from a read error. CDR3 DNA: TGTGCTAGCAGCTTTACTAGCGGGAACTTCAATGAGCAGTTCTTC. Translating it yields CASSFTSGNFNEQFF. The chain couples TRBV11-3 to TRBJ2-1, with 10 bases identical to TRBD2. The CDR3 spans 15 residues. Germline V gene data show CDR1 as SGHNT and CDR2 as YENEEA. The full variable domain, its missing parts supplied by reference TRBV11-3 and TRBJ2-1, is EAGVVQSPRYKIIEKKQPVAFWCNPISGHNTLYWYLQNLGQGPELLIRYENEEAVDDSQLPKDRFSAERLKGVDSTLKIQPAELGDSAVYLCASSFTSGNFNEQFFGPGTRLTVL.